This T cell receptor beta chain derives from a study of blood T cells in healthy people across ages. General study points: Naive CD4+ cells and diversity were both higher in long-lived donors than in aged donors.

Each donor supplied around 9.9 milliliters of peripheral blood. This CDR3 contains 12 residues. Between the trimmed V and J ends, which lost 12 bases and 8 bases, there was a span of 16 bases. Per germline, CDR1 KGHDR and CDR2 SFDVKD. A second PCR of about 7 to 12 cycles used a sample-barcoded 5' primer and a J-beta primer mix. Each cDNA molecule was tagged by a template-switch adaptor with 12 random nucleotides. TCRdb itself ran the 5' RACE reads through MiXCR, one entry per CDR3 protein. The data hold roughly 2 million distinct CDR3 sequences, with about 50% observed a single time. Regarding this clonotype: Its target is unknown.

The J gene is TRBJ2-1, the V gene TRBV24-1; D not resolved. What was sequenced was blood. The receptor was derived from a woman in her thirties or forties in good health. CDR3 coding DNA: TGTGCCTCCACGGGTCCGGGCGATGAGCAGTTCTTC. Translation: CASTGPGDEQFF.